This record concerns one T cell receptor (beta chain) sequence. The sample is drawn from a study of blood T cell repertoires in COVID-19. Study in general: Acute and convalescent COVID-19 specimens originated in the United States, Italy and Spain.

The data were produced by immunoSEQ multiplex PCR, yet TCRdb's version contains in-frame clones alone and is incomplete. Of 250,000 to 300,000 clones listed, 65% to 90% were seen once; the top ten hold around 3%. Germline assignment: CDR1 SNHLY and CDR2 FYNNEI. Unmatched junction bases numbered 9, after V lost 7 bases and J lost 1 base. The CDR3 has 16 amino acids. Specimen: peripheral blood. This sequence was found in a woman in her sixties with active or convalescent COVID-19. The chain has TRBV2 and TRBJ2-1, with TRBD2 matching over 8 bases. CDR3 nucleotide sequence: TGTGCCAGCATCCCTCCACCTAGCGGGTCCTACAATGAGCAGTTCTTC. Its translation: CASIPPPSGSYNEQFF.